The following is a T cell receptor (beta chain) sequence with its context. Its target is not known. The data originate from a study of identical twins. Study-wide findings and caveats: Researchers caution that invariant MAIT and iNKT cells could partly confound zero-insertion analyses.

TCRdb fed the 5' RACE reads into MiXCR, producing one record per CDR3 protein. The sample lists just over 450,000 distinct CDR3 sequences; approximately 15% were seen once. These same data were also listed under a study on yellow fever vaccine responses in identical twins.

This TCR was sampled from a young woman in good health. The sequenced material came from CD4+ T cells sorted from blood.

The CDR3 sequence: CASSPLAGGPTGELFF. CDR3 coding DNA: TGTGCCAGCAGTCCGCTAGCGGGAGGGCCGACCGGGGAGCTGTTTTTT. This rearrangement joins TRBV6-2 or TRBV6-3 to TRBJ2-2; TRBD2 agrees at 12 bases. This CDR3 spans 16 amino acids. Per the germline V gene, CDR1 is MNHEY and CDR2 is SVGEGT. The junction had 6 bases not matched to a gene; V was cut back by 5 bases and J by 5 bases.